The 11 T cell receptor beta chains in this list originate from one sample, sequenced in a study of vaccination effects on CD4 cells after COVID-19. Clones were read by immunoSEQ multiplex PCR, and TCRdb kept only the in-frame ones, dropping some. The top ten hold 3.5% to 5% of the sample, which has fewer than 75,000 clones, 78% seen once. Their antigens are not known. When 10 to 11 days of culture had elapsed, CD4+ T cells were isolated. Two doses of BNT162b2 or mRNA-1273 vaccine were administered to participants. Sample: CD4+ T cells from PBMCs cultured without peptide, taken after COVID-19 vaccination. Source of these receptors: a human donor who received a COVID-19 vaccine.

V usage is TRBV3-1 (or the pseudogene TRBV3-2) and J usage is TRBJ2-3; tentative D call: TRBD1 (5 bases). In germline, CDR1 is LGHDT, CDR2 YNNKEL (reference sequence). The CDR3 runs to 13 residues. V was pared by 3 bases and J by 4 bases, with 8 bases between. The CDR3 region is CASSQGQADTQYF. The DNA of the CDR3 is TGTGCCAGCAGCCAGGGGCAGGCAGATACGCAGTATTTT.

The chain links TRBV6-4 to TRBJ2-1; a possible D gene is TRBD2 (6 bases). V lost 5 bases, J lost 7 bases, and 15 bases lay in between. CDR3 length: 14 amino acids. Germline V lookup: CDR1 MRHNA, CDR2 SNTAGT. CDR3 coding DNA: TGTGCCAGCAGTCGTACCGGGACTCAAAATGAGCAGTTCTTC. Translation: CASSRTGTQNEQFF.

The V and J genes are TRBV7-8 and TRBJ1-6, with 8 positions matching TRBD1. The V gene end was trimmed by 1 base and the J gene end by 4 bases; junction bases not matched to a gene: 0. The length of the CDR3 is 15 residues. Germline CDR1 is SGHVS and CDR2 is FQNEAQ. The chain's CDR3 is CASSLGQGYNSPLHF. The CDR3 DNA reads TGTGCCAGCAGCTTAGGACAGGGGTATAATTCACCCCTCCACTTT.

This clone appeared many times. This chain uses TRBV11-2 with TRBJ2-1; weak D call: TRBD1 (6 bases). Trimming cost V 5 bases and J 6 bases, with 23 bases left between them. CDR3 length: 17 residues. Per the germline V gene, CDR1 is SGHAT and CDR2 is FQNNGV. The CDR3 is CASSQVARRTVRNEQFF. The CDR3 DNA reads TGTGCCAGCAGCCAAGTCGCCCGCCGGACAGTCCGCAATGAGCAGTTCTTC.

J is TRBJ2-1 and V is TRBV30; D gene ambiguous. Germline-derived CDR1 and CDR2 are GTSNPN and SVGIG (reference sequence). The CDR3 runs 11 residues. V gave up 4 bases and J gave up 9 bases, with 10 bases separating them. This CDR3 reads CAWTRTSEQFF. CDR3 bases: TGTGCCTGGACCCGGACGTCTGAGCAGTTCTTC. Combining the CDR3 with reference TRBV30 and TRBJ2-1 gives the whole variable domain SQTIHQWPATLVQPVGSPLSLECTVEGTSNPNLYWYRQAAGRGLQLLFYSVGIGQISSEVPQNLSASRPQDRQFILSSKKLLLSDSGFYLCAWTRTSEQFFGPGTRLTVL.

This chain connects TRBV7-2 to TRBJ2-7, with D possibly being TRBD1 (6 bases). CDR3 length: 14 amino acids. The germline V and J ends were trimmed by 6 bases and 1 base, with 13 bases remaining between them. Germline values: CDR1 SGHTA, CDR2 FQGNSA. The CDR3 here is CASRPGTLSYEQYF. CDR3 DNA sequence: TGTGCCAGCAGACCCGGGACATTGTCCTACGAGCAGTACTTC.

Comment on this clone: One end of the junction varies from germline; a read error may be responsible. The CDR3 nucleotides read TGTGCCAGTAGTATCCCCCCCCGGACAGGTATGGTCTTC. It specifies CASSIPPRTGMVF. The chain combines TRBV19 with TRBJ2-1; TRBD1 agrees at 7 bases. Germline values: CDR1 LNHDA, CDR2 SQIVND (reference sequence). The CDR3 consists of 13 residues.

This chain connects TRBV3-1 (or the pseudogene TRBV3-2) to TRBJ2-5; D uncertain. The CDR3 has 12 amino acids. V lost 4 bases and J 1 base, leaving 4 bases between the germline ends. Germline lookup yields CDR1 LGHDT and CDR2 YNNKEL (reference sequence). The CDR3 is CASSPPQETQYF. DNA of the CDR3: TGTGCCAGCAGCCCCCCCCAAGAGACCCAGTACTTC.

The rearrangement links TRBV11-3 to TRBJ2-5; 8 bases agree with TRBD2. The CDR3 extends over 13 amino acids. V lost 5 bases and J lost 7; bases outside the gene matches: 6. Germline CDR1 reads SGHNT; CDR2 reads YENEEA. In nucleotides, the CDR3 is TGTGCCAGCAGCGCGGGACTAGGAGCGACCCAGTACTTC. Translated, it gives CASSAGLGATQYF.

The chain joins TRBV7-2 to TRBJ1-3; D not certain. CDR1 and CDR2 from the germline V gene are SGHTA and FQGNSA. This CDR3 is 16 amino acids long. The ends were cut back, 5 bases at V and 2 bases at J, with 16 bases in the middle. This CDR3 is CASSPAGGRAGNTIYF. CDR3 coding DNA: TGTGCCAGCAGCCCCGCGGGAGGGAGAGCTGGAAACACCATATATTTT.

This clone was seen only once. This chain connects TRBV9 to TRBJ2-7, with a possible D match to TRBD2 (5 bases). V lost 5 bases and J lost 2, with 11 bases in between. Germline lookup yields CDR1 SGDLS and CDR2 YYNGEE. The CDR3 spans 13 residues. CDR3 amino acids: CASSRGSAYEQYF. In DNA form, the CDR3 reads TGTGCCAGCAGTCGCGGGTCGGCCTACGAGCAGTACTTC.